This passage covers 22 T cell receptor beta chains from one sample sequenced in a study of CD8 T cells in Susac syndrome. Random hexamers primed reverse transcription of about 0.45 to 1 ug RNA. TCRdb independently ran MiXCR on the immunoSEQ multiplex PCR reads; one entry per CDR3 protein. The table shows 150,000 to 200,000 distinct CDR3 sequences, with approximately 94% occurring only once. Sequencing was carried out using CD4+ T cells from PBMCs. These receptors originate from a human donor with multiple sclerosis.

The J gene is TRBJ1-1, the V gene TRBV30, with unresolved D. Germline CDR1 reads GTSNPN; CDR2 reads SVGIG (reference sequence). The CDR3 has 11 amino acids. Trimming left V 5 bases short and J 11 bases short, with 15 bases between. CDR3 protein: CAWAHGTDAFF. CDR3 DNA sequence: TGTGCCTGGGCCCATGGAACAGACGCTTTCTTT.

The chain carries TRBV21-1 and TRBJ2-7; TRBD1, the D gene given by the table, was not confirmed from the DNA. TRBV21-1 is shown as a pseudogene. The CDR3 is made up of 16 amino acids. The CDR3 here is CASSKENRTGRNEQYF. The DNA for the CDR3 is TGTGCCAGCAGCAAAGAGAACCGGACAGGGAGGAACGAGCAGTACTTC.

The rearrangement uses TRBV15 and TRBJ2-2; D remains ambiguous. Trimming pared 3 bases from V and 0 bases from J, leaving 8 bases between. Germline V CDR1 and CDR2: LNHNV, YYDKDF (reference sequence). The CDR3 loop spans 15 amino acids. CDR3 residues: CATSSGRSNTGELFF. The CDR3 coding sequence is TGTGCCACCAGCAGTGGCCGCTCGAACACCGGGGAGCTGTTTTTT.

J is TRBJ1-2 and V is TRBV12-3 or TRBV12-4; D call uncertain. The length of the CDR3 is 13 residues. V was clipped by 5 bases and J by 2 bases, with 9 bases between them. CDR3 loop: CASSRLGNYGYTF. CDR3 nucleotide sequence: TGTGCCAGCAGTCGACTGGGGAACTATGGCTACACCTTC.

The chain has TRBV14 and TRBJ1-6, with D perhaps matching TRBD1 (5 bases). Germline CDR1 is SGHDN and CDR2 is FVKESK. The length of the CDR3 is 15 residues. V was clipped by 0 bases and J by 6 bases, with 9 bases between them. Here the CDR3 DNA reads TGTGCCAGCAGCCAAGACCCGGGGCGTAATTCACCCCTCCACTTT. It encodes CASSQDPGRNSPLHF.

The J gene is TRBJ1-2, the V gene TRBV27; D might be TRBD1 (5 bases). The V gene's germline CDR1 is MNHEY and CDR2 SMNVEV (reference sequence). There are 12 residues in the CDR3. V gave up 6 bases and J gave up 8 bases, with 13 bases separating them. The CDR3 DNA reads as TGTGCCAGCAGACCCCAGGGCATGGGCTACACCTTC. Translated: CASRPQGMGYTF.

This clonotype was seen only once. This chain connects TRBV20-1 to TRBJ1-1; D uncertain. The CDR3 extends over 11 amino acids. V was trimmed by 6 bases and J by 1 base, leaving 6 bases between them. Germline CDR1 reads DFQATT; CDR2 reads SNEGSKA (reference sequence). The CDR3 loop reads CSAKKNTEAFF. CDR3 DNA sequence: TGCAGTGCCAAAAAGAACACTGAAGCTTTCTTT.

The CDR3 here is CASREDTENQPQHF. In DNA form, the CDR3 reads TGTGCCAGCAGGGAGGACACTGAAAATCAGCCCCAGCATTTT. The chain combines TRBV2 with TRBJ1-5; a weak D match, TRBD1 (5 bases). V lost 6 bases, J lost 4 bases, and 13 bases lay in between. The germline gives CDR1 SNHLY, CDR2 FYNNEI. The CDR3 length is 14 residues.

This rearrangement joins TRBV20-1 to TRBJ2-7; tentatively, D is TRBD1 (5 bases). The germline CDR1 and CDR2 sequences are DFQATT and SNEGSKA (reference sequence). Trimming removed 0 bases at V and 3 bases at J, with 12 bases between. This CDR3 has 14 residues. The CDR3 DNA is TGCAGTGCTAGAGATCGACAGAGGCTCTACGAGCAGTACTTC. Translating gives CSARDRQRLYEQYF.

This chain connects TRBV15 to TRBJ2-2; 7 nucleotides line up with TRBD2. The length of the CDR3 is 17 residues. Germline V lookup: CDR1 LNHNV, CDR2 YYDKDF (reference sequence). Losses at the gene ends were 1 base for V and 5 bases for J; bases not matched to a gene: 10. In nucleotides, the CDR3 is TGTGCCACCAGCAGAGGAGGGGCTAGCGGTGGGACCGGGGAGCTGTTTTTT. It encodes CATSRGGASGGTGELFF.

The J gene is TRBJ1-2, the V gene TRBV11-2; 8 bases match TRBD1. Germline V gives CDR1 SGHAT, CDR2 FQNNGV. The V gene end was trimmed by 4 bases and the J gene end by 13 bases; junction bases not matched to a gene: 8. CDR3 length: 12 amino acids. CDR3 in amino acids: CASSYQGQGGTF. Here the CDR3 DNA reads TGTGCCAGCAGCTACCAAGGACAGGGTGGCACCTTC.

This sequence joins TRBV19 and TRBJ2-7; the match to TRBD1 covers 10 bases. V was pared by 6 bases and J by 7 bases, with 6 bases of the junction left unmatched. CDR1 and CDR2 (germline): LNHDA, SQIVND (reference sequence). The CDR3 spans 13 residues. CDR3 DNA sequence: TGTGCCAGTAGCCGGGACAGGGGTAAAGAGCAGTACTTC. The encoded protein is CASSRDRGKEQYF.

This clonotype appeared a single time. V gene TRBV28 combines with J gene TRBJ2-5, with unresolved D. Trimming cost V 1 base and J 4 bases, with 19 bases left between them. The CDR3 has 17 amino acids. Germline V CDR1 and CDR2: MDHEN, SYDVKM. CDR3 region: CASSLSISTWELETQYF. CDR3 coding DNA: TGTGCCAGCAGTTTATCCATCTCTACCTGGGAATTAGAGACCCAGTACTTC.

The chain employs TRBV5-6 and TRBJ2-7; 8 bases line up with TRBD1. This CDR3 is 15 amino acids long. In germline, CDR1 is SGHDT, CDR2 YYEEEE. V was clipped by 1 base and J by 5 bases; unmatched bases: 8. CDR3: CASSLSRRGQDEQYF. In nucleotides, the CDR3 is TGTGCCAGCAGCTTGTCCCGCAGGGGGCAGGACGAGCAGTACTTC.

Comment on this clonotype: An end of the junction differs from the germline gene, which may be a read error. V gene TRBV7-9 combines with J gene TRBJ2-5; perhaps TRBD2 as D (5 bases). This CDR3 spans 13 amino acids. CDR1 and CDR2 (germline): SEHNR, FQNEAQ (reference sequence). The CDR3 here is CASSLGQWGDPFF. In DNA, the CDR3 is TGTGCCAGCAGCTTAGGGCAGTGGGGAGACCCGTTCTTC.

The chain recombines TRBV29-1 with TRBJ2-1; 11 nucleotides match TRBD1. CDR1 is SQVTM, CDR2 ANQGSEA, per germline. V was clipped by 3 bases and J by 6 bases; unmatched bases: 1. The CDR3 has 13 residues. The CDR3 coding sequence is TGCAGCGTTGAGGGACAGGGGGTCAATGAGCAGTTCTTC. Its protein is CSVEGQGVNEQFF.

This sequence joins TRBV11-3 and TRBJ2-1; 12 bases line up with TRBD2. The CDR3 covers 16 residues. V lost 5 bases and J lost 6; bases outside the gene matches: 8. The germline CDR1 and CDR2 sequences are SGHNT and YENEEA. CDR3 sequence: CASSITLAGGLNEQFF. CDR3 coding DNA: TGTGCCAGCAGCATCACTCTAGCGGGGGGGCTCAATGAGCAGTTCTTC.

The chain couples TRBV7-2 to TRBJ2-1; possible D gene TRBD1, 5 bases. This CDR3 has 14 amino acids. V lost 2 bases, J lost 7 bases, and 12 bases lay in between. CDR1 is SGHTA, CDR2 FQGNSA, per germline. The CDR3 DNA is TGTGCCAGCAGCTTATATCCCGGACAAAATGAGCAGTTCTTC. This codes for CASSLYPGQNEQFF.

J is TRBJ1-2 and V is TRBV12-3 or TRBV12-4; 10 bases agree with TRBD1. This CDR3 has 17 amino acids. The ends lost 1 base at V and 2 bases at J; junction bases unmatched: 7. As DNA, the CDR3 is TGTGCCAGCAGTTTAGGGGGACAGGGGCTCCAGAACTATGGCTACACCTTC. Its translation: CASSLGGQGLQNYGYTF.

This clonotype turned up a few times. This sequence joins TRBV30 and TRBJ2-2, with TRBD1 identical over 9 bases. The germline V gene has CDR1 GTSNPN and CDR2 SVGIG (reference sequence). The V gene end was trimmed by 0 bases and the J gene end by 5 bases; junction bases not matched to a gene: 4. The CDR3 length is 15 residues. The CDR3 here is CAWSVGTGRTGELFF. CDR3 sequence (DNA): TGTGCCTGGAGTGTGGGGACAGGGAGAACCGGGGAGCTGTTTTTT.

This clonotype came up once. The genes are TRBV9 and TRBJ1-4; D may be TRBD1 (6 bases). Trimming removed 2 bases at V and 6 bases at J, with 14 bases between. The CDR3 totals 15 residues. CDR1 and CDR2 from the germline V gene are SGDLS and YYNGEE. The CDR3 DNA sequence: TGTGCCAGCAGCGTTAGGGGGTCGGTGGATGAAAAACTGTTTTTT. It codes for CASSVRGSVDEKLFF.

The CDR3 spells CASSQDGPSGAFF. CDR3 DNA: TGTGCCAGCAGCCAAGATGGACCTAGCGGAGCTTTCTTT. The genes are TRBV3-1 and TRBJ1-1; D is uncertain. V dropped 0 bases and J dropped 10 bases, with 12 bases sitting between them. The germline gives CDR1 LGHDT, CDR2 YNNKEL (reference sequence). The CDR3 extends over 13 amino acids.